Sequencing of this T cell receptor beta chain was carried out in a study of blood T cell repertoires in COVID-19. Per the authors' pipeline: From reference gene primer amplification, estimates of nucleated cell counts were derived. Clones were sequenced by immunoSEQ multiplex PCR, and TCRdb holds only the in-frame ones, with some missing. V, J and clone size reflect that table, while D and trimming were determined from the DNA. The sample holds roughly 160,000 clones, 70% to 90% seen once. Material: peripheral blood. The receptor comes from a woman older than 75 with COVID-19, enrolled during active disease.

In nucleotides, the CDR3 is TGTGCCAGCAGTTACTCGCGTTTTAAATTGCGCTCCTACAATGAGCAGTTCTTC. It translates to CASSYSRFKLRSYNEQFF. J is TRBJ2-1 and V is TRBV6-2 or TRBV6-3; no clear D gene. V was shortened by 0 bases and J by 0 bases, with 15 bases between the two germline ends. The CDR3 is 18 residues long. Germline CDR1 and CDR2: MNHEY and SVGEGT.